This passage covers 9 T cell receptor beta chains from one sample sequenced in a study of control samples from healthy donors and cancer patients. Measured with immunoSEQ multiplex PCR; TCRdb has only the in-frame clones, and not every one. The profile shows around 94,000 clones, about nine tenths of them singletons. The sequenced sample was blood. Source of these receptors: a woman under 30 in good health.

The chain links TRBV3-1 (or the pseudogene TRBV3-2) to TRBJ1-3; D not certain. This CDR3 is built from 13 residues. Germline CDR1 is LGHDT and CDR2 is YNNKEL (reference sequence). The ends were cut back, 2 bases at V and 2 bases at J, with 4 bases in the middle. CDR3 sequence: CASSQKAGNTIYF. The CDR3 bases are TGTGCCAGCAGCCAAAAGGCTGGAAACACCATATATTTT.

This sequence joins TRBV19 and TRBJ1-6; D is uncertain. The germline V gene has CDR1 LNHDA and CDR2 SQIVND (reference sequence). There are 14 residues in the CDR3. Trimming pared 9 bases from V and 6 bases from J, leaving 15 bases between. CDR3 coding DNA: TGTGCCAGCTCGAGGCAGGTTTCTAATTCACCCCTCCACTTT. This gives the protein CASSRQVSNSPLHF. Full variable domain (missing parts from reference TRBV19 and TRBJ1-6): DGGITQSPKYLFRKEGQNVTLSCEQNLNHDAMYWYRQDPGQGLRLIYYSQIVNDFQKGDIAEGYSVSREKKESFPLTVTSAQKNPTAFYLCASSRQVSNSPLHFGNGTRLTVT.

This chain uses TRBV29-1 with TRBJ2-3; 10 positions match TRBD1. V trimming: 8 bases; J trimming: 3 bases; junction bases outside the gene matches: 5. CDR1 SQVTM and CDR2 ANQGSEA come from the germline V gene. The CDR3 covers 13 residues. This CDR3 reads CSTWTGGTDTQYF. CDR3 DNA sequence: TGCAGCACCTGGACAGGGGGAACAGATACGCAGTATTTT.

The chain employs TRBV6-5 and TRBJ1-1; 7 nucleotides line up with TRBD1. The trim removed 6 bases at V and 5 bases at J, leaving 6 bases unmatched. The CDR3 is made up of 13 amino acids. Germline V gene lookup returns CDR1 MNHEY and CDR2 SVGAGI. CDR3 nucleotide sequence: TGTGCCAGCAGCAGCCGACAGGGAACTGAAGCTTTCTTT. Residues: CASSSRQGTEAFF.

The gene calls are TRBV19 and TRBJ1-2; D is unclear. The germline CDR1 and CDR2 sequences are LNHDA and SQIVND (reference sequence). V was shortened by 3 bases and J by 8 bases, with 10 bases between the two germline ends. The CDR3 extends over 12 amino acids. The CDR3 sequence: CASSMIGEGYTF. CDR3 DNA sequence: TGTGCCAGTAGTATGATCGGGGAGGGCTACACCTTC.

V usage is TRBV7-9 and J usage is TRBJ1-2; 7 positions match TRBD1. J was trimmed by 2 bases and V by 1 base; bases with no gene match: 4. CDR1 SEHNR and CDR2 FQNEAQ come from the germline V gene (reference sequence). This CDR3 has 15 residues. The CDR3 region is CASSLEGTANYGYTF. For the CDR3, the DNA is TGTGCCAGCAGCTTAGAAGGGACAGCGAACTATGGCTACACCTTC.

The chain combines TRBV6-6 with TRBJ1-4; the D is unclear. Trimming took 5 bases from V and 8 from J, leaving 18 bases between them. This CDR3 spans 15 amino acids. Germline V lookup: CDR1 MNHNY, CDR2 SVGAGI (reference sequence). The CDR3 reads CASSPQTRSGEKLFF. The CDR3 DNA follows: TGTGCCAGCAGTCCTCAGACAAGGTCCGGGGAAAAACTGTTTTTT.

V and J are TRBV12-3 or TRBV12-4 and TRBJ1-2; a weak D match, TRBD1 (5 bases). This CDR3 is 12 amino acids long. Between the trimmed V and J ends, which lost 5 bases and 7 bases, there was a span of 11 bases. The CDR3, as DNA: TGTGCCAGCAGTAGGACGACAGCTGGCTACACCTTC. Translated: CASSRTTAGYTF.

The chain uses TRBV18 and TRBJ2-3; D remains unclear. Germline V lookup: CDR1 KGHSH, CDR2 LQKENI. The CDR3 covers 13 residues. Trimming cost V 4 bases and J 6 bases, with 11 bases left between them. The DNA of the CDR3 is TGTGCCAGCTCACTTTATTCGAAGGATACGCAGTATTTT. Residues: CASSLYSKDTQYF.